The rows below give T cell receptor beta chains drawn from one sample of a study of T-cell reconstitution after alpha-beta-depleted transplantation in children. TCRdb re-analysed the PCR reads in MiXCR, keeping a single row per CDR3 protein. Of about 130,000 distinct CDR3 sequences in the sample, more than 9.5% are singletons; the top ten hold approximately 25%. Specimen: PBMCs, mostly from graft donor cells, collected 180 days after TCRalphabeta/CD19-depleted stem cell transplant. These TCRs come from a girl less than two years old who had a stem cell transplant for combined immunodeficiency, so the T cells may come from the graft donor. The CDR3 runs from the conserved cysteine through the conserved F or W. A D gene is named only where the DNA matches it firmly. Rows give clone size only sometimes, using once, few, many, or a class for an expanded clone.

>TRBJ2-7|many|TRBD2|16|TRBV28
TGTGCCAGCAGTTTAGCGGGACTAGCGGGGGCCTACGAGCAGTACTTC
CASSLAGLAGAYEQYF
>TRBJ2-1|few|-|12|TRBV2
TGTGCCAGCAGTCGGATATTCGGTGAGCAGTTCTTC
CASSRIFGEQFF
>TRBJ2-3|-|-|11|TRBV29-1
TGCAGCGTTTACAAGCGGGATACGCAGTATTTT
CSVYKRDTQYF
>TRBJ2-7|-|-|13|TRBV27
TGTGCCAGCAGTTTCGACTCGGCCTACGAGCAGTACTTC
CASSFDSAYEQYF
>TRBJ2-4|many|-|13|TRBV7-9
TGTGCCAGCAGCCTAGGCACACCAGACATTCAGTACTTC
CASSLGTPDIQYF
>TRBJ2-2|many|TRBD2|15|TRBV12-3/TRBV12-4
TGTGCCAGCAGCCCCGGGACTACTTACACCGGGGAGCTGTTTTTT
CASSPGTTYTGELFF
>TRBJ2-3|-|-|18|TRBV4-3
TGCGCCAGCAGCCAAGTTACACGGCGGGCAAAACGGGCAGATACGCAGTATTTT
CASSQVTRRAKRADTQYF
>TRBJ2-3|-|-|13|TRBV28
TGTGCCAGCATGCGGACGACCCAAGTTACGCAGTATTTT
CASMRTTQVTQYF
>TRBJ2-1|many|TRBD1|13|TRBV29-1
TGCAGCGTTGCCCCGGACAGGAGGAATGAGCAGTTCTTC
CSVAPDRRNEQFF
>TRBJ2-3|-|TRBD2|15|TRBV6-5
TGTGCCAGCAGTTACTCGATGACTAGCTTCGATACGCAGTATTTT
CASSYSMTSFDTQYF
>TRBJ1-2|few|TRBD1|12|TRBV7-9
TGTGCCAGCAGTGCGACAGGGTATGGCTACACCTTC
CASSATGYGYTF
>TRBJ1-6|-|-|15|TRBV6-5
TGTGCCAGCAGTTCCTTCCGGGAACGGAATTCACCCCTCCACTTT
CASSSFRERNSPLHF
>TRBJ2-3|few|-|15|TRBV2
TGTGCCAGCAGTGGCCTCCCGAAGGGGGCAGATACGCAGTATTTT
CASSGLPKGADTQYF
>TRBJ1-1|few|-|11|TRBV18
TGTGCCAGCTCACCATCGGAGGAAGCTTTCTTT
CASSPSEEAFF
>TRBJ2-7|few|-|13|TRBV4-3
TGCGCCAGCAGCCAAGCCCTCTCGCGTGAGCAGTACTTC
CASSQALSREQYF
>TRBJ1-2|-|-|12|TRBV29-1
TGCAGCGCCCTCGGCAGGGCGGATGGCTACACCTTC
CSALGRADGYTF
>TRBJ2-6|many|TRBD1|19|TRBV6-5
TGTGCCAGCAGTTACCTTAAGGACAGGACCCTGCCTGGGGCCAACGTCCTGACTTTC
CASSYLKDRTLPGANVLTF
>TRBJ1-6|-|-|21|TRBV11-3
TGTGCCAGCAGCTTAGTAGGAGTGGCGGCAGGGGCTCAGGGTTATAATTCACCCCTCCACTTT
CASSLVGVAAGAQGYNSPLHF
>TRBJ2-5|-|TRBD1|15|TRBV9
TGTGCCAGCAGCCCGCGGACAGGGGAGCAAGAGACCCAGTACTTC
CASSPRTGEQETQYF
>TRBJ1-4|few|-|22|TRBV5-1
TGCGCCAGCAGCTTGGCCGGGGGGTTTCCACCAGGAGCTCTCTCCCCTAATGAAAAACTGTTTTTT
CASSLAGGFPPGALSPNEKLFF
>TRBJ2-3|many|TRBD1|16|TRBV19
TGTGCCAGTAGTATAGGGGACAGGGGTAGCACAGATACGCAGTATTTT
CASSIGDRGSTDTQYF
>TRBJ2-3|few|TRBD2|17|TRBV3-1
TGTGCCAGCAGCCTTCTAGCGGGGGGGACGTGGACAGATACGCAGTATTTT
CASSLLAGGTWTDTQYF
>TRBJ2-1|many|-|15|TRBV20-1
TGCAGTGCGCCAGCGGGCAGGGGATGGGACAATGAGCAGTTCTTC
CSAPAGRGWDNEQFF
>TRBJ2-7|-|-|11|TRBV10-3
TGTGCCATCGGAAAAGCTGAGGAGCAGTACTTC
CAIGKAEEQYF
>TRBJ1-4|many|-|14|TRBV20-1
TGCAGTGCTAGAGATCTGAGGGGCGGGGAAAAACTGTTTTTT
CSARDLRGGEKLFF
>TRBJ1-4|many|-|16|TRBV29-1
TGCAGCGTCTATGGGCCCTATCCGTGGACTAATGAAAAACTGTTTTTT
CSVYGPYPWTNEKLFF
>TRBJ1-2|-|-|14|TRBV27
TGTGCCAGCAGTCGGACCAGGGGAAACTATGGCTACACCTTC
CASSRTRGNYGYTF
>TRBJ2-7|few|-|18|TRBV20-1
TGCAGTGCTAGGGTCAAACGGGGGAAGACAGGGCCTACCTACGAGCAGTACTTC
CSARVKRGKTGPTYEQYF
>TRBJ2-3|few|TRBD1|15|TRBV7-2
TGTGCCAGCAGCTTAGCCGGACAGGGGGCAGATACGCAGTATTTT
CASSLAGQGADTQYF
>TRBJ1-1|few|TRBD1|15|TRBV20-1
TGCAGTGCTAGAGTCTCAGGGGGCGCGGGCACTGAAGCTTTCTTT
CSARVSGGAGTEAFF
>TRBJ2-7|-|-|12|TRBV5-8
TGTGCCAGCAGCTTTCCCCGGAGGGGGCAGTACTTC
CASSFPRRGQYF
>TRBJ1-6|-|-|13|TRBV7-3
TGTGCCAGCAGCCCGGTGGAGGGTTCACCCCTCCACTTT
CASSPVEGSPLHF
>TRBJ2-3|few|TRBD2|18|TRBV7-6
TGTGCCAGCAGCGACGGATCGGGACTAGTTTCCCCCACAGATACGCAGTATTTT
CASSDGSGLVSPTDTQYF
>TRBJ2-2|few|TRBD1|17|TRBV5-1
TGCGCCAGCAGCCTGGACAGGGAATTCGCGAACACCGGGGAGCTGTTTTTT
CASSLDREFANTGELFF
>TRBJ1-6|-|-|16|TRBV5-1
TGCGCCAGCAGCTTGGGGTACGGAGCAGCAAATTCACCCCTCCACTTT
CASSLGYGAANSPLHF
>TRBJ2-3|-|-|14|TRBV2
TGTGCCAGCAGTGAAAGAGTGGGGAAAGATACGCAGTATTTT
CASSERVGKDTQYF
>TRBJ2-7|-|-|11|TRBV29-1
TGCAGCGTTGAGAGATCCTACGAGCAGTACTTC
CSVERSYEQYF
>TRBJ1-1|few|-|14|TRBV20-1
TGCAGTGCTAGAGGGGGTTGGAAGAACACTGAAGCTTTCTTT
CSARGGWKNTEAFF
>TRBJ2-2|few|-|16|TRBV5-1
TGCGCCAGCAGCTCGGGACACCGGGGGAACACCGGGGAGCTGTTTTTT
CASSSGHRGNTGELFF
>TRBJ2-1|-|TRBD2|16|TRBV20-1
TGCAGTGCTAGTGCTATCGGGACTAGCGAATACAATGAGCAGTTCTTC
CSASAIGTSEYNEQFF
>TRBJ1-3|-|-|16|TRBV7-2
TGTGCCAGCAGCTTAGCCGGCCTTCGCTCTGGAAACACCATATATTTT
CASSLAGLRSGNTIYF
>TRBJ2-5|-|-|15|TRBV12-3/TRBV12-4
TGTGCCAGCAGTCCAGGGAGGACCGTCCAAGAGACCCAGTACTTC
CASSPGRTVQETQYF
>TRBJ1-2|-|-|14|TRBV20-1
TGCAGTGCTAGAGACCCGGAGGGCCCCTATGGCTACACCTTC
CSARDPEGPYGYTF
>TRBJ2-1|-|-|15|TRBV4-3
TGCGCCAGCAGCCAAGATAATGACGGATTAAGGGAGCAGTTCTTC
CASSQDNDGLREQFF
>TRBJ2-1|many|-|17|TRBV7-2
TGTGCCAGCAGCTTTAAACTCAGGGTCATCTCCTACAATGAGCAGTTCTTC
CASSFKLRVISYNEQFF
>TRBJ2-7|-|TRBD2|13|TRBV20-1
TGCAGTGCAAGGACTAGCGGGATATACGAGCAGTACTTC
CSARTSGIYEQYF
>TRBJ2-6|few|-|15|TRBV12-3/TRBV12-4
TGTGCCAGCAGTTTGAACAGGGCTGGGGCCAACGTCCTGACTTTC
CASSLNRAGANVLTF
>TRBJ2-7|few|TRBD1|14|TRBV7-7
TGTGCCAGCAGCCCCGGGACAGAGGTGGGGAAGCAGTACTTC
CASSPGTEVGKQYF